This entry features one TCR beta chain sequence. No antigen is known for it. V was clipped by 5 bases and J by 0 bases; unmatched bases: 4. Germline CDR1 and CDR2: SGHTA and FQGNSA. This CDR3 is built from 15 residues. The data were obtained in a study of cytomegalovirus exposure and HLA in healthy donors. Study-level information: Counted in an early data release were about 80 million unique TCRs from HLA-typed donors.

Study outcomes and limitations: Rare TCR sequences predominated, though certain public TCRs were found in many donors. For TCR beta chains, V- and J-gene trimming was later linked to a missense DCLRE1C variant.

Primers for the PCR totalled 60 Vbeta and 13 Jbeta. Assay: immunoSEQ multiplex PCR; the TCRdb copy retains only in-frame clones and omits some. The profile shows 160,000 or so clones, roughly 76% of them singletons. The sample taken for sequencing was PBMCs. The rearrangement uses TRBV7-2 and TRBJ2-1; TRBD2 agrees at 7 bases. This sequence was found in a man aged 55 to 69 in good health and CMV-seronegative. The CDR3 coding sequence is TGTGCCAGCAGCCGAGCGGGAAGCTCCTACAATGAGCAGTTCTTC. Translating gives CASSRAGSSYNEQFF.